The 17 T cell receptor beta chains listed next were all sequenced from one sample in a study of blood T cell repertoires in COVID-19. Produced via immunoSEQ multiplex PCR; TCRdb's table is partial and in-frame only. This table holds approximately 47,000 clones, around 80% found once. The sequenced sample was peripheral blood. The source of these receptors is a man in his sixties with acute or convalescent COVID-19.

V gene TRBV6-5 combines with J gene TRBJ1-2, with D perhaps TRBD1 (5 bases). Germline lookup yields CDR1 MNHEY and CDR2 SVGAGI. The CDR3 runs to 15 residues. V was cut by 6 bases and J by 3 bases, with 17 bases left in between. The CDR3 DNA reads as TGTGCCAGCAGCCTCGCAGGGAATGGCGACTATGGCTACACCTTC. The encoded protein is CASSLAGNGDYGYTF.

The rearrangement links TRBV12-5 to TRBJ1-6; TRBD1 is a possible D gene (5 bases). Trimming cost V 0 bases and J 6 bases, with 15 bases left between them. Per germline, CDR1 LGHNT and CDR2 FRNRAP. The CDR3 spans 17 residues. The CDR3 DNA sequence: TGTGCTAGTGGTTTGGTACTGTCTGACAGATTTAATTCACCCCTCCACTTT. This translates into CASGLVLSDRFNSPLHF.

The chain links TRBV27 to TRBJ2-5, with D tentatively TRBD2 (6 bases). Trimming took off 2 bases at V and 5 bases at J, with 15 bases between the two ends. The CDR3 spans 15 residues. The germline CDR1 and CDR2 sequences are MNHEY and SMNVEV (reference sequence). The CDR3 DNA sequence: TGTGCCAGCAGTTTACGGGGGATGGATAGGGAGACCCAGTACTTC. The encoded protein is CASSLRGMDRETQYF.

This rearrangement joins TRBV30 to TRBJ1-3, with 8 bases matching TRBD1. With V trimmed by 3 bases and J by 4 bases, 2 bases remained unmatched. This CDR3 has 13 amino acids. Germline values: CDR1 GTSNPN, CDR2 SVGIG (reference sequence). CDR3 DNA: TGTGCCTGGAGCCAGGGGGCCGGAAACACCATATATTTT. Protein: CAWSQGAGNTIYF. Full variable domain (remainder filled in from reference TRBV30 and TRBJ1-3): SQTIHQWPATLVQPVGSPLSLECTVEGTSNPNLYWYRQAAGRGLQLLFYSVGIGQISSEVPQNLSASRPQDRQFILSSKKLLLSDSGFYLCAWSQGAGNTIYFGEGSWLTVV.

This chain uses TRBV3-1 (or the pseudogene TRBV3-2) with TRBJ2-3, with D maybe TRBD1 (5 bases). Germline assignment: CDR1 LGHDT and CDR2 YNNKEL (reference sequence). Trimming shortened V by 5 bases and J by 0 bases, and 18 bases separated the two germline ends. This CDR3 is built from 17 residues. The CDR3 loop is CASSSGPVKSSTDTQYF. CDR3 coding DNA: TGTGCCAGCAGCTCAGGGCCAGTTAAGTCTAGCACAGATACGCAGTATTTT.

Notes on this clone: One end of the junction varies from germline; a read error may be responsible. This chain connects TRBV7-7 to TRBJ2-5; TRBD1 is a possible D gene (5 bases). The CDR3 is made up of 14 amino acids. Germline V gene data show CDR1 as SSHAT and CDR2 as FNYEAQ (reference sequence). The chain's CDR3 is CASSLPGAKETQYF. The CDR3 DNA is TGTGCTAGCAGCTTACCTGGGGCGAAAGAGACCCAGTACTTC. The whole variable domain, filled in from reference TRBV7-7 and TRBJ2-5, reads GAGVSQSPRYKVTKRGQDVTLRCDPISSHATLYWYQQALGQGPEFLTYFNYEAQPDKSGLPSDRFSAERPEGSISTLTIQRTEQRDSAMYRCASSLPGAKETQYFGPGTRLLVL.

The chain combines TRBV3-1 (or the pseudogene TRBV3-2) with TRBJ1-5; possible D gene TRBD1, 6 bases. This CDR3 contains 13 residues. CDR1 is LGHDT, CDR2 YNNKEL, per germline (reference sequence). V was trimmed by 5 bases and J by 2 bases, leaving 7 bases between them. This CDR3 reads CASSRTGNQPQHF. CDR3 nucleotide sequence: TGTGCCAGCAGCAGGACAGGCAATCAGCCCCAGCATTTT.

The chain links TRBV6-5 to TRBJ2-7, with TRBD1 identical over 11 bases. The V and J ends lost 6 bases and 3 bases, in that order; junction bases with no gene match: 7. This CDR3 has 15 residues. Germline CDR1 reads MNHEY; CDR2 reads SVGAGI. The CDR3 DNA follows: TGTGCCAGCAGCGAGCCGGGACAGGGGGTCTACGAGCAGTACTTC. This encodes CASSEPGQGVYEQYF.

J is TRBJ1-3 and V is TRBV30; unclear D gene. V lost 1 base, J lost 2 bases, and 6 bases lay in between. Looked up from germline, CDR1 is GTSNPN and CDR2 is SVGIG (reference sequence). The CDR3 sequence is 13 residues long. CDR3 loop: CAWSGQTGNTIYF. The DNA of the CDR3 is TGTGCCTGGAGTGGGCAGACTGGAAACACCATATATTTT.

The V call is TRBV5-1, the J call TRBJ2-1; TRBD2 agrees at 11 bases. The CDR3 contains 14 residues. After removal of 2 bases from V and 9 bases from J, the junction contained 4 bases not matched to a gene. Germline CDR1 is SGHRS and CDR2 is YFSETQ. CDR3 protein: CASSFSGGAAEQFF. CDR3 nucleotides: TGCGCCAGCAGCTTTAGCGGGGGGGCAGCTGAGCAGTTCTTC.

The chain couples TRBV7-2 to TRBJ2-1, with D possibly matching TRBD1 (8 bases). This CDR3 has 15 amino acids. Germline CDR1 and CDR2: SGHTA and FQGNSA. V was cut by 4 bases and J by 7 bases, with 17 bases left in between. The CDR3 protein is CASSSRTGRGNEQFF. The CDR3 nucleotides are TGTGCCAGCAGCTCCAGGACAGGGAGGGGGAATGAGCAGTTCTTC.

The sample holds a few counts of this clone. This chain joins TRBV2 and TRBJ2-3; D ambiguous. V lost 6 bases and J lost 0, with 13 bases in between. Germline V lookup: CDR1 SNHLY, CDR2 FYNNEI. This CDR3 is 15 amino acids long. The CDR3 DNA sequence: TGTGCCAGCAGAGATGACACGCTTAGCACAGATACGCAGTATTTT. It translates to CASRDDTLSTDTQYF.

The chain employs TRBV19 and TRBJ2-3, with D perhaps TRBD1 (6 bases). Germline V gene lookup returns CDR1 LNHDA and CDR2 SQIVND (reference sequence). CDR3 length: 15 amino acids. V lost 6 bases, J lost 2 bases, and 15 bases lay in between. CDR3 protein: CASRLTGPSTDTQYF. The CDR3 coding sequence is TGTGCCAGTAGGCTGACAGGACCGTCCACAGATACGCAGTATTTT.

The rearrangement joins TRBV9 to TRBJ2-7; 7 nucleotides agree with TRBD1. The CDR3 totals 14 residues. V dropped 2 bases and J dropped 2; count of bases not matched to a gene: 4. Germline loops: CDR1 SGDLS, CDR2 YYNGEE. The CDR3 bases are TGTGCCAGCAGCGTTGACAGGGTGGCCTACGAGCAGTACTTC. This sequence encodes CASSVDRVAYEQYF.

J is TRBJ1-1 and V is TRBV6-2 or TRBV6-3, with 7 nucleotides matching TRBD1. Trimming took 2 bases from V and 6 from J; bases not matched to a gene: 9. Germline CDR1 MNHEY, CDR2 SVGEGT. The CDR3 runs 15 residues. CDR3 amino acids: CASSYPRGDRSEAFF. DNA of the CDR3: TGTGCCAGCAGTTACCCCAGGGGGGATCGGTCTGAAGCTTTCTTT.

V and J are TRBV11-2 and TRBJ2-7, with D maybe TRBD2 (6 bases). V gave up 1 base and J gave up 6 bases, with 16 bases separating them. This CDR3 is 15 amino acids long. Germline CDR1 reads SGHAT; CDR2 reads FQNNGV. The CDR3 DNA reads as TGTGCCAGCAGCTTAGTGGCTTCGGGGGTCGTCGAGCAGTACTTC. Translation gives CASSLVASGVVEQYF.

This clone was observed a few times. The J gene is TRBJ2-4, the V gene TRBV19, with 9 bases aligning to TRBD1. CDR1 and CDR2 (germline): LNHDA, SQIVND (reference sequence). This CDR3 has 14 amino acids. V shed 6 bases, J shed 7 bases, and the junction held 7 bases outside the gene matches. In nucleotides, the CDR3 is TGTGCCAGTAGCCCTACAGGGGGCGGGAACATTCAGTACTTC. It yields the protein CASSPTGGGNIQYF.